Below, 9 T cell receptor beta chains from the same sample are listed, as sequenced in a study of blood T cell repertoires in COVID-19. Measured with immunoSEQ multiplex PCR; TCRdb has only the in-frame clones, and not every one. The table includes a few hundred thousand clones, 90% detected once. Material for sequencing was peripheral blood. The receptors derive from a woman in her fifties or sixties with COVID-19, enrolled during active disease.

The chain uses TRBV18 and TRBJ1-2; maybe TRBD1 (5 bases). V lost 3 bases, J lost 0 bases, and 8 bases lay in between. CDR3 size: 14 residues. Germline CDR1 reads KGHSH; CDR2 reads LQKENI. CDR3 bases: TGTGCCAGCTCACCCCAGACAGCTAACTATGGCTACACCTTC. This translates into CASSPQTANYGYTF.

The V call is TRBV6-2 or TRBV6-3, the J call TRBJ1-2; D may be TRBD1 (5 bases). V lost 6 bases, J lost 8 bases, and 22 bases lay in between. The CDR3 contains 15 residues. Germline V gives CDR1 MNHEY, CDR2 SVGEGT. The CDR3 sequence is CASSHTLGRVGGYTF. The DNA for the CDR3 is TGTGCCAGCAGCCATACCCTTGGCAGGGTGGGCGGCTACACCTTC.

The J gene is TRBJ1-1, the V gene TRBV5-6; D is uncertain. V lost 1 base and J 3 bases, leaving 16 bases between the germline ends. The CDR3 covers 16 residues. Looked up from germline, CDR1 is SGHDT and CDR2 is YYEEEE. The CDR3 spells CASSLLIRFMDTEAFF. The CDR3 region has the DNA TGTGCCAGCAGCTTGCTGATACGGTTTATGGACACTGAAGCTTTCTTT.

V is TRBV5-6 and J is TRBJ2-1; the match to TRBD2 covers 12 bases. The trim removed 3 bases at V and 8 bases at J, leaving 9 bases unmatched. The CDR3 loop spans 16 amino acids. Germline loops: CDR1 SGHDT, CDR2 YYEEEE. In nucleotides, the CDR3 is TGTGCCAGCAGCTACGTCCCTAGCGGGGGGGCACATGAGCAGTTCTTC. It yields the protein CASSYVPSGGAHEQFF.

The V gene is TRBV13, the J gene TRBJ2-7, with 9 positions matching TRBD2. The V and J ends lost 3 bases and 2 bases, in that order; junction bases with no gene match: 11. The germline V gene encodes CDR1 PRHDT and CDR2 FYEKMQ (reference sequence). There are 17 residues in the CDR3. The CDR3 reads CASSLGLALGDTYEQYF. CDR3 nucleotide sequence: TGTGCCAGCAGCTTGGGACTAGCCCTCGGGGACACCTACGAGCAGTACTTC.

This chain links TRBV5-6 with TRBJ1-4; D ambiguous. The CDR3 contains 15 residues. Germline CDR1 SGHDT, CDR2 YYEEEE. Deletions cut 4 bases from V and 4 bases from J, with 14 bases between. CDR3 coding DNA: TGTGCCAGCAGCCAGTTTCCGATTTTTAATGAAAAACTGTTTTTT. It codes for CASSQFPIFNEKLFF. The complete variable domain, with remaining parts taken from reference TRBV5-6 and TRBJ1-4, reads DAGVTQSPTHLIKTRGQQVTLRCSPKSGHDTVSWYQQALGQGPQFIFQYYEEEERQRGNFPDRFSGHQFPNYSSELNVNALLLGDSALYLCASSQFPIFNEKLFFGSGTQLSVL.

The V call is TRBV30, the J call TRBJ2-1, with 7 bases matching TRBD2. CDR3 size: 13 residues. Germline CDR1 and CDR2: GTSNPN and SVGIG (reference sequence). V gave up 0 bases and J gave up 11 bases; unmatched junction bases: 7. Here the CDR3 reads CAWSVYRREKQFF. The CDR3 DNA follows: TGTGCCTGGAGTGTTTATCGGCGGGAGAAGCAGTTCTTC. Using reference TRBV30 and TRBJ2-1 for the parts outside the CDR3, the full variable domain is SQTIHQWPATLVQPVGSPLSLECTVEGTSNPNLYWYRQAAGRGLQLLFYSVGIGQISSEVPQNLSASRPQDRQFILSSKKLLLSDSGFYLCAWSVYRREKQFFGPGTRLTVL.

The chain carries TRBV5-4 and TRBJ2-2; 9 bases are a match to TRBD2. Unmatched junction bases numbered 5, after V lost 2 bases and J lost 3 bases. The CDR3 extends over 16 amino acids. Germline values: CDR1 SGHNT, CDR2 YYREEE (reference sequence). The CDR3 nucleotides are TGTGCCAGCAGCTTCAGCGGGGGGTCCTACACCGGGGAGCTGTTTTTT. Translated, it gives CASSFSGGSYTGELFF.

The chain combines TRBV12-3 or TRBV12-4 with TRBJ1-1; unclear D gene. The V end was cut by 7 bases, the J end by 4 bases, with 13 bases between. The CDR3 spans 13 residues. In DNA, the CDR3 is TGTGCCAGCACCGGGATGGGATCCACTGAAGCTTTCTTT. This gives the protein CASTGMGSTEAFF.